This T cell receptor (beta chain) appears in the sequencing data of a study of OX40 agonist ivuxolimab in advanced cancers. Germline lookup yields CDR1 SEHNR and CDR2 FQNEAQ (reference sequence). The trim removed 2 bases at V and 8 bases at J, leaving 8 bases unmatched. The CDR3 contains 15 residues. Sampling of blood occurred at baseline, cycle 4 day 1, and cycle 7 day 1. Assay used: immunoSEQ multiplex PCR; TCRdb lists only in-frame clones, some missing. The repertoire holds about 70,000 clones, with 92% as singletons. The source of this sequence is an adult with an advanced solid tumor such as melanoma, head and neck, liver or kidney cancer. The chain employs TRBV7-9 and TRBJ1-4; the match to TRBD1 covers 7 bases. Sequencing was performed on CD4+ or CD8+ T cells sorted from blood, taken in a trial of the OX40 agonist ivuxolimab. The CDR3 DNA sequence: TGTGCCAGCAGCTTACTGTCTGACAGGGACGAAAAACTGTTTTTT. Translating it yields CASSLLSDRDEKLFF.